This record concerns one T cell receptor (beta chain) sequence. Its target is not known. The sample is drawn from a study of T cell responses to AZD1222 COVID-19 vaccine. The study's findings and limits: Most donors were white British, females outnumbered males, and clonal diversity was possibly underestimated. The repertoires were collected only after the peak T cell response. Seropositive AZD1222 recipients at baseline numbered only five or six.

The CDR3 spans 20 residues. The V segment lost 1 base and the J segment 7 bases; nucleotides outside the gene matches: 21. Germline-derived CDR1 and CDR2 are LNHDA and SQIVND (reference sequence). The method was immunoSEQ multiplex PCR; TCRdb's version includes in-frame clones alone and lacks a portion of them. The table lists over 130,000 clones, roughly nine tenths of them singletons. Pooling covered second doses at about 4 or about 12 weeks. This material consisted of peripheral blood, taken 28 days after the second AZD1222 dose. The sequence was collected from an adult who received the AZD1222 COVID-19 vaccine. The V call is TRBV19, the J call TRBJ2-5, with 10 nucleotides matching TRBD1. The CDR3 region has the DNA TGTGCCAGTAGTATAGGGGGTTACTCCGGGACAGGGGATATCCCGGGGACCCAGTACTTC. Translation gives CASSIGGYSGTGDIPGTQYF. The complete variable domain, with remaining parts taken from reference TRBV19 and TRBJ2-5, reads DGGITQSPKYLFRKEGQNVTLSCEQNLNHDAMYWYRQDPGQGLRLIYYSQIVNDFQKGDIAEGYSVSREKKESFPLTVTSAQKNPTAFYLCASSIGGYSGTGDIPGTQYFGPGTRLLVL.